A single T cell receptor (beta chain) is shown here with its context. Its cognate antigen is unknown. This sample is part of a study of shared clonotypes between healthy human individuals. Study-wide points: Around 5.4% of naive CD4 clonotypes were common to four donors. Sample collection involved blood only; tissue repertoires are likely different.

TCRdb's copy holds only in-frame clones and misses some; the assay was immunoSEQ multiplex PCR. The repertoire holds around 2.3 million clones, with almost 96% as singletons. The donors were adults (healthy and HIV-negative) with no recent acute infections or vaccinations. J gave up 3 bases and V 3 bases, and 2 bases lay outside the gene matches. CDR3 size: 13 residues. The germline gives CDR1 MRHNA, CDR2 SNTAGT. The source material was naive CD4+ T cells sorted from blood. Subset here: CD45RA+ positively selected. The chain carries TRBV6-4 and TRBJ2-7; 7 bases agree with TRBD1. The receptor comes from a man younger than 30 in good health. This CDR3 is CASSENRGYEQYF. The CDR3 nucleotides read TGTGCCAGCAGTGAAAACAGGGGCTACGAGCAGTACTTC.